This entry lists 25 T cell receptor beta chains sequenced from one sample in a study of blood T cell repertoires in COVID-19 (dated by TCRdb to between 2020 and 2021). The library was made by the immunoSEQ multiplex PCR assay. Imported from immuneACCESS, the table was reduced by TCRdb to in-frame sequences with V and J called. These copies leave out some clones; in studies compared against another copy, an unresolved V gene accounts for under half, and the cause of the remainder is not known. Present in this sample are some 200,000 clones, 65% to 85% of which were seen just once. The ten most abundant clones make up more than 2% of the sample. The sample consisted of peripheral blood. Receptors originate from a woman aged 55-70 years with acute or convalescent COVID-19.

This chain links TRBV13 with TRBJ1-1, with TRBD1 matching 9 bases. Germline assignment: CDR1 PRHDT and CDR2 FYEKMQ (reference sequence). This CDR3 is built from 15 residues. V was clipped by 5 bases and J by 2 bases; unmatched bases: 6. CDR3 in DNA: TGTGCCAGCAGCCTCCTGACAGGGGGAAACACTGAAGCTTTCTTT. Residues: CASSLLTGGNTEAFF.

The chain uses TRBV3-1 (or the pseudogene TRBV3-2) and TRBJ1-2, with D tentatively TRBD1 (6 bases). The CDR3 length is 14 residues. The germline V and J ends were trimmed by 6 bases and 2 bases, with 13 bases remaining between them. Germline V gene lookup returns CDR1 LGHDT and CDR2 YNNKEL (reference sequence). The CDR3 sequence is CASSLWTENYGYTF. The CDR3 DNA follows: TGTGCCAGCAGTCTTTGGACAGAGAACTATGGCTACACCTTC.

The chain combines TRBV7-2 with TRBJ1-3; a weak D match, TRBD1 (5 bases). The V end was cut by 5 bases, the J end by 0 bases, with 8 bases between. CDR1 SGHTA and CDR2 FQGNSA come from the germline V gene. CDR3 length: 14 residues. CDR3 amino acids: CASSMGGSGNTIYF. The DNA for the CDR3 is TGTGCCAGCAGCATGGGGGGCTCTGGAAACACCATATATTTT.

V gene TRBV7-9 combines with J gene TRBJ1-4; perhaps TRBD1 as D (6 bases). The CDR3 extends over 15 amino acids. Deletions cut 5 bases from V and 5 bases from J, with 15 bases between. Germline V gene lookup returns CDR1 SEHNR and CDR2 FQNEAQ (reference sequence). The CDR3 loop reads CASSAQQGTNEKLFF. CDR3 in DNA: TGTGCCAGCAGCGCCCAACAGGGAACGAATGAAAAACTGTTTTTT.

The CDR3 DNA reads TGTGCCAGCAGCTTGGTGAGAGGCGATGATGAAAAACTGTTTTTT. This encodes CASSLVRGDDEKLFF. V and J are TRBV5-5 and TRBJ1-4; D uncertain. The CDR3 extends over 15 amino acids. Trimming stripped 0 bases from V and 6 bases from J, with 12 bases between. CDR1 SGHKS and CDR2 YYEKEE come from the germline V gene (reference sequence).

CDR3 coding DNA: TGTGCCAGCAGTGAACAACCATTACAGGGAACTGGCTACACCTTC. Its translation is CASSEQPLQGTGYTF. The rearrangement joins TRBV6-1 to TRBJ1-2; possibly TRBD1 for D (6 bases). From germline, CDR1 is MNHNS and CDR2 SASEGT. Between the trimmed V and J ends, which lost 2 bases and 7 bases, there was a span of 17 bases. This CDR3 comprises 15 residues.

The sample holds one count of this clone. The chain recombines TRBV19 with TRBJ1-5; the match to TRBD1 covers 8 bases. In germline, CDR1 is LNHDA, CDR2 SQIVND (reference sequence). This CDR3 is 14 amino acids long. V shed 8 bases, J shed 2 bases, and the junction held 5 bases outside the gene matches. CDR3 sequence (DNA): TGTGCCAGTGGGGGACAGGTTGGCAATCAGCCCCAGCATTTT. As protein: CASGGQVGNQPQHF.

This rearrangement joins TRBV7-9 to TRBJ2-3, with D possibly matching TRBD2 (6 bases). Deletions cut 2 bases from V and 2 bases from J, with 14 bases between. CDR1 is SEHNR and CDR2 is FQNEAQ in the germline V gene (reference sequence). This CDR3 is 16 amino acids long. This CDR3 is CASSLYIRGTTDTQYF. For the CDR3, the DNA is TGTGCCAGCAGCTTATATATCCGGGGGACCACAGATACGCAGTATTTT.

V is TRBV6-5 and J is TRBJ2-5; a weak D match, TRBD1 (5 bases). CDR3 length equals 14 residues. Germline V lookup: CDR1 MNHEY, CDR2 SVGAGI. V shed 8 bases and J shed 4 bases, with 17 bases lying between them. DNA for the CDR3: TGTGCCAGCGGGGCGACTGATAAAAGAGAGACCCAGTACTTC. Its translation: CASGATDKRETQYF.

The chain employs TRBV6-5 and TRBJ1-1, with a weak D call TRBD1 (5 bases). The length of the CDR3 is 11 residues. Trimming removed 7 bases from V and 6 bases from J, with 9 bases in between. The germline CDR1 and CDR2 sequences are MNHEY and SVGAGI. The CDR3 sequence: CASIRGAEAFF. As DNA, the CDR3 is TGTGCCAGCATACGGGGGGCTGAAGCTTTCTTT.

This clone showed up just once. This rearrangement joins TRBV2 to TRBJ1-1; 7 bases fit TRBD1. Germline CDR1 reads SNHLY; CDR2 reads FYNNEI. V lost 5 bases, J lost 3 bases, and 3 bases stayed unmatched. This CDR3 region has 13 residues. The CDR3 loop is CASSYTGDTEAFF. CDR3 sequence (DNA): TGTGCCAGCAGTTATACAGGGGACACTGAAGCTTTCTTT.

The CDR3, as DNA: TGTGCCACGGATATTATAGCGGGGGTGGCCGGGGAGCTGTTTTTT. This sequence encodes CATDIIAGVAGELFF. The chain combines TRBV6-5 with TRBJ2-2; 9 bases line up with TRBD2. CDR3 length: 15 amino acids. V was clipped by 10 bases and J by 6 bases; unmatched bases: 12. Germline-derived CDR1 and CDR2 are MNHEY and SVGAGI.

The chain has TRBV9 and TRBJ2-3; 7 bases fit TRBD2. This CDR3 has 15 amino acids. The germline gives CDR1 SGDLS, CDR2 YYNGEE. Trimming removed 3 bases from V and 3 bases from J; junction bases left unmatched: 7. The CDR3 nucleotides are TGTGCCAGCAGCGAAAGGGCGGGAGTTACAGATACGCAGTATTTT. Its translation is CASSERAGVTDTQYF. Full variable domain (outside the CDR3, taken from reference TRBV9 and TRBJ2-3): DSGVTQTPKHLITATGQRVTLRCSPRSGDLSVYWYQQSLDQGLQFLIQYYNGEERAKGNILERFSAQQFPDLHSELNLSSLELGDSALYFCASSERAGVTDTQYFGPGTRLTVL.

The chain links TRBV6-5 to TRBJ2-3; no clear D. CDR1 and CDR2 (germline): MNHEY, SVGAGI. Trimming removed 2 bases at V and 4 bases at J, with 7 bases between. The CDR3 length is 13 residues. CDR3 sequence reads: CASSYPTPDTQYF. CDR3 sequence (DNA): TGTGCCAGCAGTTACCCCACTCCAGATACGCAGTATTTT.

The V gene is TRBV6-6, the J gene TRBJ1-2, with 7 bases fitting TRBD1. Trimming at V came to 0 bases and at J to 0 bases, leaving 1 base not matched to a gene. Germline loops: CDR1 MNHNY, CDR2 SVGAGI (reference sequence). CDR3 length: 15 residues. The CDR3 DNA sequence: TGTGCCAGCAGTTACTCGACAGGGCCTAACTATGGCTACACCTTC. This translates into CASSYSTGPNYGYTF.

The CDR3 region is CATVRSSGNTIYF. Written as DNA, the CDR3 is TGTGCCACTGTCCGGTCCTCTGGAAACACCATATATTTT. The chain employs TRBV12-3 or TRBV12-4 and TRBJ1-3; D ambiguous. The CDR3 length is 13 residues. The V and J ends lost 10 bases and 0 bases respectively, with 10 bases between them.

The V and J genes are TRBV3-1 (or the pseudogene TRBV3-2) and TRBJ2-7, with 7 bases matching TRBD1. Germline CDR1 LGHDT, CDR2 YNNKEL (reference sequence). V lost 5 bases and J lost 1; bases outside the gene matches: 2. This CDR3 has 13 residues. CDR3 coding DNA: TGTGCCAGCAGCACCAGGGGGTCCTACGAGCAGTACTTC. Translation gives CASSTRGSYEQYF.

The V and J genes are TRBV27 and TRBJ1-3; D might be TRBD1 (5 bases). The V gene lost 3 bases and the J gene lost 1 base, with 13 bases spanning the gap. Germline CDR1 MNHEY, CDR2 SMNVEV (reference sequence). This CDR3 spans 16 amino acids. This CDR3 is CASSLSGVLSGNTIYF. CDR3 DNA: TGTGCCAGCAGTTTGTCGGGGGTCTTATCTGGAAACACCATATATTTT.

The chain employs TRBV10-3 and TRBJ2-2; 10 positions agree with TRBD2. The CDR3 loop spans 15 amino acids. The germline gives CDR1 ENHRY, CDR2 SYGVKD. The J segment lost 5 bases and the V segment lost 3 bases, leaving 3 bases of the junction unmatched. DNA for the CDR3: TGTGCCATCAGTGATGTAGCGGGGGGTACCGGGGAGCTGTTTTTT. Its translation is CAISDVAGGTGELFF.

The count of this clone is one. V usage is TRBV18 and J usage is TRBJ2-7; the D gene is possibly TRBD1 (5 bases). The germline gives CDR1 KGHSH, CDR2 LQKENI. V was cut by 4 bases and J by 6 bases, with 19 bases left in between. This CDR3 spans 15 amino acids. CDR3 residues: CASSQRGRDSFEQYF. In DNA form, the CDR3 reads TGTGCCAGCTCACAACGCGGCAGGGATTCGTTCGAGCAGTACTTC.

The V gene is TRBV19, the J gene TRBJ1-6, with D perhaps matching TRBD1 (5 bases). Germline V gene data show CDR1 as LNHDA and CDR2 as SQIVND (reference sequence). This CDR3 has 15 residues. Trimming shortened V by 5 bases and J by 12 bases, and 20 bases separated the two germline ends. In DNA, the CDR3 is TGTGCCAGTAGTCTGAATGGGAGGGGATTGCGACCCCTCCACTTT. Amino acid sequence: CASSLNGRGLRPLHF.

J is TRBJ2-7 and V is TRBV6-5; TRBD1 matches 7 bases. There are 13 residues in the CDR3. V was pared by 6 bases and J by 2 bases, with 4 bases of the junction left unmatched. Germline V gene lookup returns CDR1 MNHEY and CDR2 SVGAGI. Written as DNA, the CDR3 is TGTGCCAGCAGAGGGACAGCTACCTACGAGCAGTACTTC. Amino acids: CASRGTATYEQYF.

The chain uses TRBV19 and TRBJ2-2; 7 nucleotides agree with TRBD1. Germline CDR1 and CDR2: LNHDA and SQIVND (reference sequence). The CDR3 has 15 residues. V lost 5 bases, J lost 0 bases, and 3 bases stayed unmatched. The CDR3 nucleotides read TGTGCCAGTAGTTTACAGGGGTCGAACACCGGGGAGCTGTTTTTT. Its protein is CASSLQGSNTGELFF.

V is TRBV29-1 and J is TRBJ1-5; 8 positions agree with TRBD1. This CDR3 has 17 amino acids. Trimming removed 4 bases from V and 3 bases from J; junction bases left unmatched: 14. Germline V gives CDR1 SQVTM, CDR2 ANQGSEA. The CDR3 region is CSVGFGSGQGNNQPQHF. CDR3 nucleotide sequence: TGCAGCGTTGGATTCGGTTCAGGACAGGGAAACAATCAGCCCCAGCATTTT. Variable domain in full (rest from reference TRBV29-1 and TRBJ1-5): SAVISQKPSRDICQRGTSLTIQCQVDSQVTMMFWYRQQPGQSLTLIATANQGSEATYESGFVIDKFPISRPNLTFSTLTVSNMSPEDSSIYLCSVGFGSGQGNNQPQHFGDGTRLSIL.

This chain uses TRBV9 with TRBJ1-2; 9 nucleotides agree with TRBD1. Germline CDR1 reads SGDLS; CDR2 reads YYNGEE. The CDR3 sequence is 16 residues long. Losses at the gene ends were 3 bases for V and 3 bases for J; bases not matched to a gene: 9. As DNA, the CDR3 is TGTGCCAGCAGCGCCGGGACAGGGTATCGGGACTATGGCTACACCTTC. Translated: CASSAGTGYRDYGYTF.